The 24 T cell receptor beta chains presented below share a single source sample, sequenced in a study of T cell changes during pregnancy in multiple sclerosis. The data were produced by immunoSEQ multiplex PCR, yet TCRdb's version contains in-frame clones alone and is incomplete. The data hold some 110,000 clones, with roughly 89% observed a single time. The input for sequencing was peripheral blood, taken before pregnancy. Every receptor here comes from a female donor with multiple sclerosis, enrolled in a pregnancy study.

V gene TRBV13 combines with J gene TRBJ2-1; 8 nucleotides agree with TRBD2. The germline V gene has CDR1 PRHDT and CDR2 FYEKMQ (reference sequence). CDR3 length: 16 amino acids. J gave up 5 bases and V 1 base, and 7 bases lay outside the gene matches. Here the CDR3 DNA reads TGTGCCAGCAGCTTAGAGAGCGGGAGTTGGAACAATGAGCAGTTCTTC. Translated, it gives CASSLESGSWNNEQFF.

CDR3 DNA sequence: TGTGCCAGCACCTTCCGAGGGGGTACTAATTCACCCCTCCACTTT. The encoded protein is CASTFRGGTNSPLHF. The gene calls are TRBV11-2 and TRBJ1-6; possibly TRBD1 for D (6 bases). Germline values: CDR1 SGHAT, CDR2 FQNNGV. Between the trimmed V and J ends, which lost 7 bases and 6 bases, there was a span of 16 bases. The CDR3 extends over 15 amino acids.

In this sample, this clone turned up once. V usage is TRBV5-4 and J usage is TRBJ2-4; D is possibly TRBD1 (5 bases). V was pared by 0 bases and J by 5 bases, with 9 bases between. This CDR3 is built from 14 residues. The germline gives CDR1 SGHNT, CDR2 YYREEE (reference sequence). The CDR3 here is CASSLAQGQNIQYF. CDR3 nucleotide sequence: TGTGCCAGCAGCTTGGCTCAGGGCCAAAACATTCAGTACTTC.

This clone was picked up one time. The chain couples TRBV4-2 to TRBJ2-5; 12 nucleotides align to TRBD2. CDR1 and CDR2 (germline): LGHNA, YNFKEQ. The CDR3 spans 16 residues. The V segment lost 1 base and the J segment 4 bases; nucleotides outside the gene matches: 4. The CDR3 reads CASSQVSSGGVETQYF. In DNA, the CDR3 is TGTGCCAGCAGCCAAGTTTCTAGCGGGGGGGTAGAGACCCAGTACTTC.

The chain carries TRBV18 and TRBJ1-4; 9 nucleotides match TRBD1. Germline CDR1 and CDR2: KGHSH and LQKENI. This CDR3 is 13 amino acids long. V gave up 7 bases and J gave up 9 bases; unmatched junction bases: 6. The CDR3 is CASFPGQGKKLFF. CDR3 sequence (DNA): TGTGCCAGCTTCCCGGGACAGGGTAAAAAACTGTTTTTT.

The J gene is TRBJ1-2, the V gene TRBV7-9, with 8 bases matching TRBD1. Germline values: CDR1 SEHNR, CDR2 FQNEAQ (reference sequence). The CDR3 consists of 16 residues. V was pared by 2 bases and J by 5 bases, with 10 bases of the junction left unmatched. CDR3 sequence (DNA): TGTGCCAGCAGCTTAACTTCCAGGGGGCTGGGATATGGCTACACCTTC. Amino acids: CASSLTSRGLGYGYTF.

The chain joins TRBV5-4 to TRBJ2-7, with a possible D match to TRBD2 (6 bases). The CDR3 sequence is 18 residues long. With 1 base removed from V and 0 bases from J, the gap between germline ends came to 20 bases. CDR1 and CDR2 from the germline V gene are SGHNT and YYREEE (reference sequence). DNA for the CDR3: TGTGCCAGCAGCTTGTATTTACTAGCCGATTCTAACTCCTACGAGCAGTACTTC. Amino acids: CASSLYLLADSNSYEQYF.

The J gene is TRBJ1-6, the V gene TRBV25-1; no clear D gene. With 6 bases removed from V and 10 bases from J, the gap between germline ends came to 10 bases. There are 12 residues in the CDR3. CDR1 is MGHDK and CDR2 is SYGVNS in the germline V gene. CDR3 bases: TGTGCCAGCAGGGCTGGAGGATCACCCCTCCACTTT. Protein product: CASRAGGSPLHF.

V usage is TRBV7-3 and J usage is TRBJ2-3; D perhaps matches TRBD2 (6 bases). Trimming took off 1 base at V and 10 bases at J, with 9 bases between the two ends. The germline gives CDR1 SGHTA, CDR2 FQGTGA. The CDR3 spans 12 residues. The DNA of the CDR3 is TGTGCCAGCAGCTTAATGGGGGGACCGCAGTATTTT. This encodes CASSLMGGPQYF.

The chain recombines TRBV10-2 with TRBJ1-4; 9 positions match TRBD1. Trimming removed 7 bases from V and 11 bases from J; junction bases left unmatched: 11. Germline V gene data show CDR1 as WSHSY and CDR2 as SAAADI. The CDR3 loop spans 14 amino acids. CDR3 loop: CASTPDRGLRKLFF. The CDR3 nucleotides read TGCGCCAGCACCCCTGACAGGGGGTTGCGGAAACTGTTTTTT.

This clone was recorded once. The rearrangement uses TRBV6-1 and TRBJ2-1, with D perhaps TRBD2 (6 bases). This CDR3 is 13 amino acids long. Trimming shortened V by 6 bases and J by 12 bases, and 18 bases separated the two germline ends. Germline V gene lookup returns CDR1 MNHNS and CDR2 SASEGT. The CDR3 DNA sequence: TGTGCCAGCAGCGAACTACTAGCCACGCGGCAGTTCTTC. Translated, it gives CASSELLATRQFF.

J is TRBJ1-5 and V is TRBV27; D may be TRBD1 (5 bases). The germline CDR1 and CDR2 sequences are MNHEY and SMNVEV (reference sequence). This CDR3 has 14 residues. V was pared by 2 bases and J by 0 bases, with 5 bases between. This CDR3 is CASSLTGSNQPQHF. CDR3 DNA: TGTGCCAGCAGTTTAACAGGTAGCAATCAGCCCCAGCATTTT.

The V gene is TRBV7-2, the J gene TRBJ2-5; unclear D gene. V was clipped by 2 bases and J by 5 bases, with 15 bases between them. CDR3 length: 15 amino acids. Germline CDR1 SGHTA, CDR2 FQGNSA. The CDR3 sequence: CASSLRSFVGETQYF. CDR3 coding DNA: TGTGCCAGCAGCTTACGGTCCTTCGTCGGGGAGACCCAGTACTTC.

The chain employs TRBV5-6 and TRBJ1-4; 11 bases agree with TRBD1. J was trimmed by 0 bases and V by 4 bases; bases with no gene match: 5. Germline V gene data show CDR1 as SGHDT and CDR2 as YYEEEE. The CDR3 length is 17 residues. Here the CDR3 reads CASSPGQGVTTNEKLFF. The CDR3 DNA follows: TGTGCCAGCAGCCCGGGACAGGGGGTGACAACTAATGAAAAACTGTTTTTT.

This chain joins TRBV5-4 and TRBJ2-7; TRBD2 matches at 15 bases. Losses at the gene ends were 0 bases for V and 2 bases for J; bases not matched to a gene: 3. The CDR3 has 17 amino acids. The germline V gene has CDR1 SGHNT and CDR2 YYREEE (reference sequence). The CDR3 DNA reads as TGTGCCAGCAGCTTGGGAGGGACTAGCGGGGGGACCTACGAGCAGTACTTC. The encoded protein is CASSLGGTSGGTYEQYF.

The chain recombines TRBV5-4 with TRBJ2-5, with TRBD2 matching 8 bases. CDR3 length equals 19 residues. The junction had 14 bases not matched to a gene; V was cut back by 0 bases and J by 1 base. The germline CDR1 and CDR2 sequences are SGHNT and YYREEE (reference sequence). The CDR3 sequence is CASSLAGSSVAGFQETQYF. In DNA, the CDR3 is TGTGCCAGCAGCTTGGCCGGATCCTCGGTAGCGGGGTTCCAAGAGACCCAGTACTTC.

The chain is built from TRBV6-6 and TRBJ1-1; 8 bases are a match to TRBD1. The CDR3 is 13 residues long. The germline CDR1 and CDR2 sequences are MNHNY and SVGAGI (reference sequence). After removal of 7 bases from V and 3 bases from J, the junction contained 4 bases not matched to a gene. CDR3: CASTDRVDTEAFF. The CDR3 region has the DNA TGTGCCAGCACGGACAGGGTCGACACTGAAGCTTTCTTT.

This clone was observed once. The CDR3 sequence: CASSERGRWGELFF. DNA of the CDR3: TGTGCCAGCAGTGAACGGGGGAGGTGGGGGGAGCTGTTTTTT. V gene TRBV6-1 combines with J gene TRBJ2-2, with TRBD2 as a possible D gene (6 bases). V was shortened by 2 bases and J by 8 bases, with 12 bases between the two germline ends. Germline V CDR1 and CDR2: MNHNS, SASEGT. CDR3 size: 14 residues.

The chain joins TRBV2 to TRBJ2-1; TRBD1 might be the D (6 bases). The CDR3 runs 14 residues. CDR1 SNHLY and CDR2 FYNNEI come from the germline V gene. V was pared by 2 bases and J by 4 bases, with 9 bases between. This CDR3 is CASSEQGSYNEQFF. The CDR3 nucleotides read TGTGCCAGCAGTGAACAGGGGTCTTACAATGAGCAGTTCTTC.

The V gene is TRBV7-6, the J gene TRBJ2-3; 9 bases agree with TRBD1. The CDR3 is 17 amino acids. CDR1 is SGHVS, CDR2 FNYEAQ, per germline. The J segment lost 3 bases and the V segment lost 3 bases, leaving 10 bases of the junction unmatched. The CDR3 bases are TGTGCCAGCAGCTTCCCCGCCGGGACAGGGTCGACAGATACGCAGTATTTT. Translating it yields CASSFPAGTGSTDTQYF.

J is TRBJ2-3 and V is TRBV27; 10 bases agree with TRBD1. V was clipped by 3 bases and J by 3 bases; unmatched bases: 9. Per the germline V gene, CDR1 is MNHEY and CDR2 is SMNVEV (reference sequence). The CDR3 runs 17 residues. This CDR3 is CASSFIFRQGATDTQYF. CDR3 bases: TGTGCCAGCAGTTTTATTTTTCGACAGGGGGCGACAGATACGCAGTATTTT.

V gene TRBV11-2 combines with J gene TRBJ2-3; no clear D gene. Looked up from germline, CDR1 is SGHAT and CDR2 is FQNNGV. The V and J ends lost 4 bases and 0 bases respectively, with 17 bases between them. This CDR3 region has 17 residues. As DNA, the CDR3 is TGTGCCAGCAGCTCCCGTTCTACCTCATCTAGCACAGATACGCAGTATTTT. Amino acids: CASSSRSTSSSTDTQYF. Looking up the rest from reference TRBV11-2 and TRBJ2-3 gives the full variable domain: EAGVAQSPRYKIIEKRQSVAFWCNPISGHATLYWYQQILGQGPKLLIQFQNNGVVDDSQLPKDRFSAERLKGVDSTLKIQPAKLEDSAVYLCASSSRSTSSSTDTQYFGPGTRLTVL.

V and J are TRBV2 and TRBJ2-2, with TRBD1 identical over 9 bases. The germline V gene has CDR1 SNHLY and CDR2 FYNNEI. The CDR3 totals 15 residues. The V gene end was trimmed by 4 bases and the J gene end by 0 bases; junction bases not matched to a gene: 0. The chain's CDR3 is CASSGTGANTGELFF. CDR3 DNA: TGTGCCAGCAGTGGGACAGGGGCGAACACCGGGGAGCTGTTTTTT.

The chain links TRBV6-1 to TRBJ2-7, with 9 bases lining up with TRBD1. Germline lookup yields CDR1 MNHNS and CDR2 SASEGT. V lost 7 bases, J lost 0 bases, and 4 bases stayed unmatched. This CDR3 comprises 14 residues. The CDR3 spells CASIVTGGSYEQYF. As DNA, the CDR3 is TGTGCCAGCATAGTGACAGGGGGCTCCTACGAGCAGTACTTC.